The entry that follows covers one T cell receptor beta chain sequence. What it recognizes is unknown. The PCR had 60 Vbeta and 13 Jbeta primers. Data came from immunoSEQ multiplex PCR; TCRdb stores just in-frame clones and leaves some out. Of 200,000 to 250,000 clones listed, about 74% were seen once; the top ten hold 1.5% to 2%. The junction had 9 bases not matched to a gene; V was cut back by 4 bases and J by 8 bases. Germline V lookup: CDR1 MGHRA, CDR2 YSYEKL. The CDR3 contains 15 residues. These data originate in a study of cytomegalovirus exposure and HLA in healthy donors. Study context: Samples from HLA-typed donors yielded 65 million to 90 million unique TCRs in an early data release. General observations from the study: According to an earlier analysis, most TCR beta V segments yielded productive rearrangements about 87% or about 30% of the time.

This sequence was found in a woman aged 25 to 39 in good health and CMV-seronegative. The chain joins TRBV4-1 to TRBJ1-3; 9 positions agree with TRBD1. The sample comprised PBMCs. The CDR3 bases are TGCGCCAGCAGCCGGCTCACAGGGGGCGCGGACACCATATATTTT. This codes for CASSRLTGGADTIYF.